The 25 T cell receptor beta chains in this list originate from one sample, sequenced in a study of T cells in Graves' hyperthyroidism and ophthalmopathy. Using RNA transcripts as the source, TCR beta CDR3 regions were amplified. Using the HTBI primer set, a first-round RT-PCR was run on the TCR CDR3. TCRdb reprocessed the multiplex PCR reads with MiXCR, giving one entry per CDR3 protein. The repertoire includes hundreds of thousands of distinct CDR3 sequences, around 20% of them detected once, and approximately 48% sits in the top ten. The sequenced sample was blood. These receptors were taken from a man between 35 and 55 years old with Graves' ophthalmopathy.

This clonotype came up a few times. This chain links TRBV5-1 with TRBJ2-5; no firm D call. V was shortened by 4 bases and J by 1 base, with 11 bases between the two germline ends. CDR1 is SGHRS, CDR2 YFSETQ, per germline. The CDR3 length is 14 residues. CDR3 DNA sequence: TGCGCCAGCAGCAGTCGTGTGCCCCAAGAGACCCAGTACTTC. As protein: CASSSRVPQETQYF.

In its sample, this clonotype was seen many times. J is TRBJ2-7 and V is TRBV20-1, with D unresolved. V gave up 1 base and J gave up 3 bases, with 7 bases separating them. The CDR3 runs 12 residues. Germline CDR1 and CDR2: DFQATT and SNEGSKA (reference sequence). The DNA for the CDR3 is TGCAGTGCTAGAGGAGACATCTACGAGCAGTACTTC. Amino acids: CSARGDIYEQYF.

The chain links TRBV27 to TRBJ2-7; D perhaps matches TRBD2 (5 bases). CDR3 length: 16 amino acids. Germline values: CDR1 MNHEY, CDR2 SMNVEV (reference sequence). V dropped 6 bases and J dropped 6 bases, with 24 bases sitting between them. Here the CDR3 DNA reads TGTGCCAGCAGCGCAACCGCCGGGATAAAAACGGCCGAGCAGTACTTC. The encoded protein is CASSATAGIKTAEQYF.

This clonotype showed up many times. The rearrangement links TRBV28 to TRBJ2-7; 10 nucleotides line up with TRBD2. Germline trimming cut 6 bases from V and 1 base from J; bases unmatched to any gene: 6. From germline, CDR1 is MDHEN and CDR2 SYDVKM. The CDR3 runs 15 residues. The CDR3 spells CASRPGTSVSYEQYF. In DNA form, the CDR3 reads TGTGCCAGCAGACCCGGGACTAGCGTATCCTACGAGCAGTACTTC. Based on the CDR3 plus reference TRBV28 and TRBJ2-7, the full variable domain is DVKVTQSSRYLVKRTGEKVFLECVQDMDHENMFWYRQDPGLGLRLIYFSYDVKMKEKGDIPEGYSVSREKKERFSLILESASTNQTSMYLCASRPGTSVSYEQYFGPGTRLTVT.

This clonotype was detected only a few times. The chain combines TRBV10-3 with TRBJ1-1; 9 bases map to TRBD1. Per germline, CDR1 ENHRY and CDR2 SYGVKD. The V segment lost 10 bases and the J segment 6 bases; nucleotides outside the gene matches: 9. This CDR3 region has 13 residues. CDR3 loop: CASQGQGGAEAFF. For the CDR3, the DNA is TGTGCCAGCCAGGGACAGGGAGGGGCTGAAGCTTTCTTT.

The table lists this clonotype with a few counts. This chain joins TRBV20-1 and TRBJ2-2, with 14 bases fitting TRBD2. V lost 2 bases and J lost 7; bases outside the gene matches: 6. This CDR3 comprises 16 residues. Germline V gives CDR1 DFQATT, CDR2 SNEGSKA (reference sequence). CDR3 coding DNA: TGCAGTGCTAGACTGACTAGCGGGGGGGGTGACGGGGAGCTGTTTTTT. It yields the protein CSARLTSGGGDGELFF.

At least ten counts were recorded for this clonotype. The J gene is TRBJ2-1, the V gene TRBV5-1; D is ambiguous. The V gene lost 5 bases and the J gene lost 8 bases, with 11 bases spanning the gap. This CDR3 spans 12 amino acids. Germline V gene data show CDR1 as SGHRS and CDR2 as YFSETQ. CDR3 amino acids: CASSGTGDEQFF. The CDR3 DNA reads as TGCGCCAGCAGTGGAACTGGGGATGAGCAGTTCTTC. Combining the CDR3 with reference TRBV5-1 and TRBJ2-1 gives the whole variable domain KAGVTQTPRYLIKTRGQQVTLSCSPISGHRSVSWYQQTPGQGLQFLFEYFSETQRNKGNFPGRFSGRQFSNSRSEMNVSTLELGDSALYLCASSGTGDEQFFGPGTRLTVL.

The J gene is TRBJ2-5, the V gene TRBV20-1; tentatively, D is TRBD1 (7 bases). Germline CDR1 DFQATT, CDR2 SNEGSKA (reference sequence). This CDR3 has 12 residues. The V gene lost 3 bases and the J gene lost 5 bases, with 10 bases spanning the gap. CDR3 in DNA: TGCAGTGCTAGGCGGGACAGCGAGACCCAGTACTTC. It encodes CSARRDSETQYF.

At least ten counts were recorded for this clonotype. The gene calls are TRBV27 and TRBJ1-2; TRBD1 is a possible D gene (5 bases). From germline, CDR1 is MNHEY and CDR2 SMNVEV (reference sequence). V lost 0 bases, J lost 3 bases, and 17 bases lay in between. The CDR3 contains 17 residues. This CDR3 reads CASSLSFLGEGDYGYTF. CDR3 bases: TGTGCCAGCAGTTTATCCTTCCTGGGGGAAGGTGACTATGGCTACACCTTC.

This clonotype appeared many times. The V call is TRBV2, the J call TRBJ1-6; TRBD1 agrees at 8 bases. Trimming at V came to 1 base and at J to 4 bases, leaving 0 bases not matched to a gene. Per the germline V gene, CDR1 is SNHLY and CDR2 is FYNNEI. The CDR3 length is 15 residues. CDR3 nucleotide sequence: TGTGCCAGCAGTGAAGGGACAGGGTATAATTCACCCCTCCACTTT. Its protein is CASSEGTGYNSPLHF.

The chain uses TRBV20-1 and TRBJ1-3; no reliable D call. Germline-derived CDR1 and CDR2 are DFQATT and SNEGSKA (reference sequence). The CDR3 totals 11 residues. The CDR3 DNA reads TGCAGAGCTTTCTCTGGAAACACCATATATTTT. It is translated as CRAFSGNTIYF.

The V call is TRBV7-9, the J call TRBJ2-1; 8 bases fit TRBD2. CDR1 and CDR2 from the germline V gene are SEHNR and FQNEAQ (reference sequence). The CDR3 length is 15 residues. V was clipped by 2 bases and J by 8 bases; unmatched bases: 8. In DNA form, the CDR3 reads TGTGCCAGCAGCTTATCCAGCGGGAGCGACGATGAGCAGTTCTTC. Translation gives CASSLSSGSDDEQFF.

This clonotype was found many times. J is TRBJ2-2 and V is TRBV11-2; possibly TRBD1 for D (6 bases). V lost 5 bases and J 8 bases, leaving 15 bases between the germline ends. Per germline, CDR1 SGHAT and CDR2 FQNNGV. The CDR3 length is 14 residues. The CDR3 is CASSHNTGWGELFF. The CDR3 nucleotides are TGTGCCAGCAGCCACAATACAGGGTGGGGGGAGCTGTTTTTT. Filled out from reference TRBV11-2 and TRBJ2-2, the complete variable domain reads EAGVAQSPRYKIIEKRQSVAFWCNPISGHATLYWYQQILGQGPKLLIQFQNNGVVDDSQLPKDRFSAERLKGVDSTLKIQPAKLEDSAVYLCASSHNTGWGELFFGEGSRLTVL.

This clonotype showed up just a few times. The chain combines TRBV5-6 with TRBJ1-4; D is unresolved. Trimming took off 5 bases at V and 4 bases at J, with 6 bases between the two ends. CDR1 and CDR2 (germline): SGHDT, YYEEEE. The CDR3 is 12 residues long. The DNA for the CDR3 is TGTGCCAGCAGTTCACATAATGAAAAACTGTTTTTT. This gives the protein CASSSHNEKLFF.

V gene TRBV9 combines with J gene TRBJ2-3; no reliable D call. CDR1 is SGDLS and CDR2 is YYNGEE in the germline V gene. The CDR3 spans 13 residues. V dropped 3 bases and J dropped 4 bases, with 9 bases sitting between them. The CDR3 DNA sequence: TGTGCCAGCAGCGAGAGGTCAGCAGATACGCAGTATTTT. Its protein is CASSERSADTQYF.

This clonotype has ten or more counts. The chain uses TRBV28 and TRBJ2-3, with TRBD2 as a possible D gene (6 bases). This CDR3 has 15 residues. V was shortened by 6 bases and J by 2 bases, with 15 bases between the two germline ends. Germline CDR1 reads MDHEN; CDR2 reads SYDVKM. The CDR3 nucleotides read TGTGCCAGCAGGGGGGACTTCGAAGACACAGATACGCAGTATTTT. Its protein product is CASRGDFEDTDTQYF.

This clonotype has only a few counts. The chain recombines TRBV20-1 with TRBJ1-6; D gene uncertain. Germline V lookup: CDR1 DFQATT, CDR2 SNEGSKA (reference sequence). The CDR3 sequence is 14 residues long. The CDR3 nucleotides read TGCATGGGATTAGACGGCTCCTATAATTCACCCCTCCACTTT. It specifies CMGLDGSYNSPLHF.

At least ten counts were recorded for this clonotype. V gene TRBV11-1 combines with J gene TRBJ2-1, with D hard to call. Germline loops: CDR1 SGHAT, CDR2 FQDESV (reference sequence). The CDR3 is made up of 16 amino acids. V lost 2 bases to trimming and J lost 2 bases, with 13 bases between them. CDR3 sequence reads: CASSLHLVGTYNEQFF. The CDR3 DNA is TGTGCCAGCAGCTTACATCTGGTAGGGACCTACAATGAGCAGTTCTTC.

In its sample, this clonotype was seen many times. The DNA of the CDR3 is TGTGCCAGCAGAATACGTGGAGACGGGAGGTATGACGAGCAGTACTTC. It codes for CASRIRGDGRYDEQYF. The genes are TRBV6-1 and TRBJ2-7; 7 positions match TRBD2. Trimming took 6 bases from V and 5 from J; bases not matched to a gene: 16. Looked up from germline, CDR1 is MNHNS and CDR2 is SASEGT. CDR3 length equals 16 residues.

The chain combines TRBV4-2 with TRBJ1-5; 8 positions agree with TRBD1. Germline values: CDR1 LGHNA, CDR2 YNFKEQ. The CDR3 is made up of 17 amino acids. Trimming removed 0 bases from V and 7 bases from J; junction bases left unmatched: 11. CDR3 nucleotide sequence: TGTGCCAGCAGCCAAGATGCCGAACAGGGGGAGGGACAGCCCCAGCATTTT. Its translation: CASSQDAEQGEGQPQHF.

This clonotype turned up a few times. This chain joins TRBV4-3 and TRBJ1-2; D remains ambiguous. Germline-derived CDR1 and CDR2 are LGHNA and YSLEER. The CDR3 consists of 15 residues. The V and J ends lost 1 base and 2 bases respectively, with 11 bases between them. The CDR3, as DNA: TGCGCCAGCAGCCAAGTTTTCGGCAAGAACTATGGCTACACCTTC. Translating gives CASSQVFGKNYGYTF.

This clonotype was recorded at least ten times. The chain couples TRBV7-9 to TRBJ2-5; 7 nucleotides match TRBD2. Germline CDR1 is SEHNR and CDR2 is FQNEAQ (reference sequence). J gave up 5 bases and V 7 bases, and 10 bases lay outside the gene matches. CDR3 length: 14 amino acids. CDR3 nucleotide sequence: TGTGCCAGCAACGATGACGGACTAGGGGAGACCCAGTACTTC. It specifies CASNDDGLGETQYF.

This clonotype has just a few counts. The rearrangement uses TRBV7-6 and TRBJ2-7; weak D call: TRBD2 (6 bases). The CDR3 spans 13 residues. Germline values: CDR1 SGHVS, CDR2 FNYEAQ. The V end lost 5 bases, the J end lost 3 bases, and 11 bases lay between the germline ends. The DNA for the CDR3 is TGTGCCAGCAGCAAACCGGGAGACTACGAGCAGTACTTC. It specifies CASSKPGDYEQYF.

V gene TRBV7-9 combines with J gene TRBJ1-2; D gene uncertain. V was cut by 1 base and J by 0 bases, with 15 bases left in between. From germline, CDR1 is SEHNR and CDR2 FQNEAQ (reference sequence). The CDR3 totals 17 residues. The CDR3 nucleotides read TGTGCCAGCAGCTTAGACAGTAACCCGTTCGCTAACTATGGCTACACCTTC. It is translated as CASSLDSNPFANYGYTF.

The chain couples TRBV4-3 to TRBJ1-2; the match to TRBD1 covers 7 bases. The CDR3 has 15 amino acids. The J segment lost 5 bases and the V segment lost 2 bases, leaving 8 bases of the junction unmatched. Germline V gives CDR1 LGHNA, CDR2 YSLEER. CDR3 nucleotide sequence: TGCGCCAGCAGCCAAATACGGCAGGGGGGTTATGGCTACACCTTC. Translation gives CASSQIRQGGYGYTF.